The present entry profiles one T cell receptor beta chain with its context. This sample stems from a study of blood T cell repertoires in COVID-19. Study context: Donors in the United States, Italy and Spain gave samples during acute or convalescent COVID-19. In each case, the material was cDNA or gDNA derived from T cells, B-cell-depleted T cells, or PBMCs.

Measured with immunoSEQ multiplex PCR; TCRdb has only the in-frame clones, and not every one. The sample lists over 250,000 clones; around 90% were seen once. Which cohort a participant joined came from the clinical history participants gave. Two consecutive negative NP/OP PCR tests, clearance, or resolved symptoms defined Cohort 3 recovery. Sequences were obtained from PBMCs or T cells enriched from blood (not recorded which). The origin of this receptor is a woman aged 18-29 years who had recovered from COVID-19.

CDR3 amino acids: CASSPGTATAGTIYF. CDR3 coding DNA: TGTGCCAGCAGCCCCGGGACAGCCACGGCGGGCACCATATATTTT. The rearrangement uses TRBV3-1 (or the pseudogene TRBV3-2) and TRBJ1-3; 7 nucleotides agree with TRBD1. The germline CDR1 and CDR2 sequences are LGHDT and YNNKEL (reference sequence). V gave up 4 bases and J gave up 9 bases; unmatched junction bases: 12. The CDR3 sequence is 15 residues long.